Below are 23 T cell receptor beta chains sequenced from a single sample in a study of Ad26.COV2.S vaccination and SARS-CoV-2 variants (dated by TCRdb to 2020 to 2023). The treatment or condition tag for this specimen amounts to: about 20 received Ad26.COV2.S at low or high dose, single or two shots; about 5 received placebo; per-sample allocation not given. For vaccine and placebo recipients, the sequenced repertoires came from samples collected on day 63 after the first injection. Library construction relied on the immunoSEQ multiplex PCR assay. TCRdb provides this immuneACCESS table in a form limited to in-frame rearrangements. Some clones are lacking; in checked studies, under half of them reflect an unresolved V gene, and why the rest are absent is not known. This sample has approximately 410,000 clones in its table, and around 87% of those were observed once. Clones ranked in the top ten supply about 4% of the sample.

Sequences were derived from peripheral blood, sampled in a trial of Ad26.COV2.S vaccine versus placebo. All receptors come from a person between 18 and 60 years old who received the Ad26.COV2.S COVID-19 vaccine or a placebo.

The chain joins TRBV3-1 (or the pseudogene TRBV3-2) to TRBJ2-4; D is possibly TRBD1 (6 bases). The CDR3 has 15 residues. Germline-derived CDR1 and CDR2 are LGHDT and YNNKEL (reference sequence). Trimming removed 0 bases from V and 3 bases from J, with 9 bases in between. The CDR3 region is CASSQDSRGKNIQYF. CDR3 DNA: TGTGCCAGCAGCCAAGATTCCAGGGGCAAAAACATTCAGTACTTC.

This sequence joins TRBV7-2 and TRBJ1-6; 7 bases fit TRBD1. Germline V gene sequence: CDR1 SGHTA, CDR2 FQGNSA. V trimming: 5 bases; J trimming: 10 bases; junction bases outside the gene matches: 11. The CDR3 has 15 amino acids. This CDR3 is CASSPRQGSGSPLHF. The CDR3 bases are TGTGCCAGCAGCCCCCGACAGGGCTCAGGGTCACCCCTCCACTTT.

The sample holds a few counts of this clone. The chain combines TRBV6-5 with TRBJ1-2; D is possibly TRBD1 (6 bases). This CDR3 has 15 amino acids. Germline CDR1 is MNHEY and CDR2 is SVGAGI. The V end lost 0 bases, the J end lost 6 bases, and 14 bases lay between the germline ends. CDR3 bases: TGTGCCAGCAGTTACTCCGCACCCCACAGGGATGGCTACACCTTC. The encoded protein is CASSYSAPHRDGYTF.

Here the CDR3 DNA reads TGTGCCAGCAGGGTCGACAGGGTTCCACCCCTCCACTTT. Translation gives CASRVDRVPPLHF. The chain employs TRBV6-4 and TRBJ1-6; TRBD1 matches 7 bases. Losses at the gene ends were 6 bases for V and 11 bases for J; bases not matched to a gene: 7. There are 13 residues in the CDR3. CDR1 MRHNA and CDR2 SNTAGT come from the germline V gene.

Here the CDR3 DNA reads TGTGCCAGCAGTTTAAGGGGGTACGGTTCACCCCTCCACTTT. This gives the protein CASSLRGYGSPLHF. This chain uses TRBV28 with TRBJ1-6; TRBD1 might be the D (6 bases). Trimming took off 2 bases at V and 9 bases at J, with 11 bases between the two ends. Germline V gene sequence: CDR1 MDHEN, CDR2 SYDVKM. This CDR3 has 14 residues.

The rearrangement links TRBV7-9 to TRBJ2-5; TRBD1 agrees at 12 bases. J gave up 4 bases and V 4 bases, and 4 bases lay outside the gene matches. This CDR3 spans 15 amino acids. Germline V gene data show CDR1 as SEHNR and CDR2 as FQNEAQ (reference sequence). The CDR3 bases are TGTGCCAGCAGCTCCGGGACAGGGGGCCTAGAGACCCAGTACTTC. Its protein product is CASSSGTGGLETQYF.

The chain recombines TRBV2 with TRBJ2-3; 8 nucleotides agree with TRBD2. V lost 6 bases to trimming and J lost 0 bases; unmatched junction nucleotides: 5. Germline CDR1 reads SNHLY; CDR2 reads FYNNEI. The CDR3 runs 15 residues. The DNA for the CDR3 is TGTGCCAGCAGGAAACTAGCGGCTAGCACAGATACGCAGTATTTT. This translates into CASRKLAASTDTQYF. Filled out from reference TRBV2 and TRBJ2-3, the complete variable domain reads EPEVTQTPSHQVTQMGQEVILRCVPISNHLYFYWYRQILGQKVEFLVSFYNNEISEKSEIFDDQFSVERPDGSNFTLKIRSTKLEDSAMYFCASRKLAASTDTQYFGPGTRLTVL.

The chain uses TRBV7-3 and TRBJ2-5; the match to TRBD2 covers 14 bases. This CDR3 has 17 amino acids. Losses at the gene ends were 3 bases for V and 3 bases for J; bases not matched to a gene: 6. Germline lookup yields CDR1 SGHTA and CDR2 FQGTGA. CDR3 residues: CASSFGTSGGFKETQYF. Written as DNA, the CDR3 is TGTGCCAGCAGCTTCGGGACTAGCGGGGGATTCAAAGAGACCCAGTACTTC.

This clone is a singleton in its sample. The chain employs TRBV30 and TRBJ2-7; a weak D match, TRBD2 (5 bases). The CDR3 spans 13 residues. Germline V CDR1 and CDR2: GTSNPN, SVGIG (reference sequence). CDR3 DNA sequence: TGTGCTTCGGGGTTCCACGGGGCCTACGAGCAGTACTTC. This codes for CASGFHGAYEQYF.

This rearrangement joins TRBV7-2 to TRBJ1-6; D gene uncertain. Trimming stripped 1 base from V and 6 bases from J, with 10 bases between. Germline V CDR1 and CDR2: SGHTA, FQGNSA. The CDR3 has 15 residues. The CDR3 loop reads CASSLVVIGNSPLHF. CDR3 DNA: TGTGCCAGCAGCTTAGTGGTTATAGGTAATTCACCCCTCCACTTT.

CDR3 bases: TGTGCCAGTAGTAGTGGGACACTTAGCAATCAGCCCCAGCATTTT. Its protein is CASSSGTLSNQPQHF. The J gene is TRBJ1-5, the V gene TRBV19; the D gene is possibly TRBD1 (6 bases). CDR1 is LNHDA and CDR2 is SQIVND in the germline V gene (reference sequence). V was trimmed by 4 bases and J by 0 bases, leaving 10 bases between them. This CDR3 comprises 15 residues.

V usage is TRBV9 and J usage is TRBJ2-7; 10 nucleotides align to TRBD1. There are 15 residues in the CDR3. CDR1 is SGDLS, CDR2 YYNGEE, per germline. J gave up 5 bases and V 2 bases, and 7 bases lay outside the gene matches. The DNA for the CDR3 is TGTGCCAGCAGCGTTACCGGGACAGGGGTTGACGAGCAGTACTTC. It encodes CASSVTGTGVDEQYF.

V is TRBV19 and J is TRBJ1-5, with 8 bases identical to TRBD1. The J segment lost 4 bases and the V segment lost 1 base, leaving 6 bases of the junction unmatched. This CDR3 comprises 16 residues. Germline assignment: CDR1 LNHDA and CDR2 SQIVND (reference sequence). As DNA, the CDR3 is TGTGCCAGTAGTATAGGTCGGGACAGGAGGAATCAGCCCCAGCATTTT. This translates into CASSIGRDRRNQPQHF.

CDR3 sequence: CASSPDRSYEKLFF. The CDR3, as DNA: TGTGCCAGCAGCCCGGACAGGAGTTATGAAAAACTGTTTTTT. The V call is TRBV5-5, the J call TRBJ1-4, with 7 bases matching TRBD1. Germline V gene lookup returns CDR1 SGHKS and CDR2 YYEKEE (reference sequence). Losses at the gene ends were 4 bases for V and 6 bases for J; bases not matched to a gene: 6. The CDR3 has 14 residues.

V and J are TRBV7-9 and TRBJ1-2; D unresolved. The CDR3 is 16 residues long. Trimming stripped 0 bases from V and 5 bases from J, with 16 bases between. CDR1 SEHNR and CDR2 FQNEAQ come from the germline V gene (reference sequence). For the CDR3, the DNA is TGTGCCAGCAGCTTAGCGGGATGGTCCCCTCTATATGGCTACACCTTC. It specifies CASSLAGWSPLYGYTF.

The chain is built from TRBV30 and TRBJ2-7; D is perhaps TRBD1 (6 bases). CDR1 and CDR2 from the germline V gene are GTSNPN and SVGIG (reference sequence). The V end lost 2 bases, the J end lost 2 bases, and 16 bases lay between the germline ends. This CDR3 is 15 amino acids long. The CDR3 loop reads CAWSHPDSWAYEQYF. In DNA, the CDR3 is TGTGCCTGGAGTCACCCGGACAGTTGGGCCTACGAGCAGTACTTC.

The chain links TRBV3-1 (or the pseudogene TRBV3-2) to TRBJ2-1; the match to TRBD2 covers 9 bases. This CDR3 region has 16 residues. Germline-derived CDR1 and CDR2 are LGHDT and YNNKEL (reference sequence). J was trimmed by 7 bases and V by 1 base; bases with no gene match: 8. Written as DNA, the CDR3 is TGTGCCAGCAGCCAAGTATTTCCGCGGGAGGGAAATGAGCAGTTCTTC. Translation: CASSQVFPREGNEQFF.

The chain links TRBV27 to TRBJ2-7; tentatively, D is TRBD1 or TRBD2 (5 bases each). Trimming took off 0 bases at V and 3 bases at J, with 12 bases between the two ends. CDR1 and CDR2 (germline): MNHEY, SMNVEV (reference sequence). CDR3 length equals 15 residues. The CDR3 here is CASSLSGPGLYEQYF. DNA of the CDR3: TGTGCCAGCAGTTTATCGGGGCCTGGACTCTACGAGCAGTACTTC.

The genes are TRBV28 and TRBJ1-5; maybe TRBD1 (5 bases). Germline values: CDR1 MDHEN, CDR2 SYDVKM. V gave up 3 bases and J gave up 1 base, with 13 bases separating them. CDR3 size: 16 residues. Here the CDR3 reads CASSFRPGKSNQPQHF. DNA of the CDR3: TGTGCCAGCAGTTTTCGGCCAGGGAAAAGCAATCAGCCCCAGCATTTT.

V is TRBV27 and J is TRBJ2-5, with D tentatively TRBD2 (7 bases). The CDR3 is made up of 13 amino acids. Germline loops: CDR1 MNHEY, CDR2 SMNVEV (reference sequence). The V end lost 10 bases, the J end lost 5 bases, and 17 bases lay between the germline ends. The CDR3, as DNA: TGTGCCACCTGGGGGGCGCGGGGGGAGACCCAGTACTTC. It yields the protein CATWGARGETQYF.

The CDR3 DNA sequence: TGTGCCAGCAGCGAGGGGGGGCTAGAGACCCAGTACTTC. Protein product: CASSEGGLETQYF. This chain uses TRBV7-9 with TRBJ2-5; tentative D call: TRBD2 (7 bases). Looked up from germline, CDR1 is SEHNR and CDR2 is FQNEAQ (reference sequence). This CDR3 comprises 13 residues. V dropped 5 bases and J dropped 4 bases, with 11 bases sitting between them.

The chain uses TRBV7-9 and TRBJ2-7; the D gene is possibly TRBD1 (6 bases). Germline V gene lookup returns CDR1 SEHNR and CDR2 FQNEAQ (reference sequence). This CDR3 is 15 amino acids long. V lost 3 bases, J lost 3 bases, and 15 bases lay in between. CDR3 bases: TGTGCCAGCAGCTTTCCCCCGGGACAAGACTACGAGCAGTACTTC. It translates to CASSFPPGQDYEQYF.

This clone came up a few times. The rearrangement uses TRBV19 and TRBJ1-4; D is possibly TRBD1 (5 bases). Germline values: CDR1 LNHDA, CDR2 SQIVND (reference sequence). Trimming shortened V by 6 bases and J by 10 bases, and 15 bases separated the two germline ends. The CDR3 totals 13 residues. The CDR3 here is CASSPTGQGKLFF. The CDR3 bases are TGTGCCAGTAGCCCAACAGGACAAGGAAAACTGTTTTTT.